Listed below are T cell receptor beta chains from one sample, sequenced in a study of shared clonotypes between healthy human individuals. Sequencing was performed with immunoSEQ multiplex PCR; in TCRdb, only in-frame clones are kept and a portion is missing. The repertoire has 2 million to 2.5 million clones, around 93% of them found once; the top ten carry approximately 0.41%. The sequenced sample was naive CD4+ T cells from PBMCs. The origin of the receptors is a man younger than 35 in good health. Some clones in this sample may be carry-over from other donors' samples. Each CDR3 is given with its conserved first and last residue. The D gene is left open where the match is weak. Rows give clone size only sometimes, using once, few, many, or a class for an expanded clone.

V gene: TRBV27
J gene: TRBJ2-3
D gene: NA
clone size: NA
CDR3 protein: CASRGGWDTQYF
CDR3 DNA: TGTGCCAGCAGGGGGGGATGGGATACGCAGTATTTT

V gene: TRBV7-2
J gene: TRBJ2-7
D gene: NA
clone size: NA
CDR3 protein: CASSLRVGEQYF
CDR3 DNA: TGTGCCAGCAGCTTAAGGGTCGGCGAGCAGTACTTC

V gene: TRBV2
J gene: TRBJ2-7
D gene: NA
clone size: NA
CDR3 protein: CASSGHGQARGQYF
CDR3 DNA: TGTGCCAGCAGTGGCCATGGACAGGCGCGGGGGCAGTACTTC

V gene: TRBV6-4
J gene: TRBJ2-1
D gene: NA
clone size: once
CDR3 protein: CASSDRFTSSYNEQFF
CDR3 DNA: TGTGCCAGCAGTGACCGATTTACTAGCTCCTACAATGAGCAGTTCTTC

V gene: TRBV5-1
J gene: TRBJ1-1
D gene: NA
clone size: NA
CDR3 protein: CASSLGLNTEAFF
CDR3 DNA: TGCGCCAGCAGCTTGGGGTTGAACACTGAAGCTTTCTTT

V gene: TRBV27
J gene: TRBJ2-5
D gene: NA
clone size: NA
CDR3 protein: CASRGAGETQYF
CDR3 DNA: TGTGCCAGCAGAGGAGCGGGAGAGACCCAGTACTTC

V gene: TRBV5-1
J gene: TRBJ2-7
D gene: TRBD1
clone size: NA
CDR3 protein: CASSFTPQDRMVEQYF
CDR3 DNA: TGCGCCAGCAGCTTCACCCCTCAGGACAGGATGGTCGAGCAGTACTTC

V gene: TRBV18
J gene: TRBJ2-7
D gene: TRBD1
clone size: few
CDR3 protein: CASSPGTGSYEQYF
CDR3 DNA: TGTGCCAGCTCACCTGGGACAGGGTCCTACGAGCAGTACTTC

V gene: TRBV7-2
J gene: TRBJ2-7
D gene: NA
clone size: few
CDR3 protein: CASSTRTSYEQYF
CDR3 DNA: TGTGCCAGCAGCACACGGACAAGTTACGAGCAGTACTTC

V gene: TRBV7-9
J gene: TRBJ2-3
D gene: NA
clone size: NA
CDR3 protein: CASSSRSGSTDTQYF
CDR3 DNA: TGTGCCAGCAGCTCCCGTAGCGGCAGCACAGATACGCAGTATTTT

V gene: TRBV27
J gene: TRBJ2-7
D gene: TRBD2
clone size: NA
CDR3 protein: CASSSLAGSYEQYF
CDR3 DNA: TGTGCCAGCAGTTCCCTAGCGGGGAGCTACGAGCAGTACTTC

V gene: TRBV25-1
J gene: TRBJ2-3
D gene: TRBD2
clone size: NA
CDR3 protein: CASSESGRGVTDTQYF
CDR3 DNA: TGTGCCAGCAGTGAAAGCGGGAGGGGGGTCACAGATACGCAGTATTTT

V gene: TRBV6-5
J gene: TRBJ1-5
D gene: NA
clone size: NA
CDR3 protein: CASSPGTWSNQPQHF
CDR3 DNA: TGTGCCAGCAGTCCAGGGACCTGGAGCAATCAGCCCCAGCATTTT

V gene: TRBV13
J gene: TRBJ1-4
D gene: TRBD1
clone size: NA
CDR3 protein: CASSLGQGHAANEKLFF
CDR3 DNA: TGTGCCAGCAGCCTGGGACAGGGGCACGCGGCTAATGAAAAACTGTTTTTT

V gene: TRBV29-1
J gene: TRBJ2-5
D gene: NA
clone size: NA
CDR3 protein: CSAARGAETQYF
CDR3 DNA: TGCAGCGCCGCGAGGGGTGCAGAGACCCAGTACTTC

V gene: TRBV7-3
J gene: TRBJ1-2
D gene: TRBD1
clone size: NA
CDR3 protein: CASSFSQGYGYTF
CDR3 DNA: TGTGCCAGCAGCTTTTCACAGGGGTATGGCTACACCTTC

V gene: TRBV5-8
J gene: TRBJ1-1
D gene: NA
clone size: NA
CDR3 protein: CASSFRANTEAFF
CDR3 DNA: TGTGCCAGCAGCTTCAGGGCGAACACTGAAGCTTTCTTT

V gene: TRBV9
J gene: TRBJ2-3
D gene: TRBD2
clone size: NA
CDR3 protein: CASSASGRAPDTQYF
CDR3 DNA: TGTGCCAGCAGCGCTAGCGGGAGGGCCCCAGATACGCAGTATTTT

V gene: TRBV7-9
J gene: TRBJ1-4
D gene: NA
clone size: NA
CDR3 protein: CASSRSTGLNEKLFF
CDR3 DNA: TGTGCCAGCAGCCGCTCGACAGGACTTAATGAAAAACTGTTTTTT

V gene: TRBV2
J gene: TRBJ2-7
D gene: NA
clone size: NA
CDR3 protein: CASSEAYEQYF
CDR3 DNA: TGTGCCAGCAGTGAGGCGTACGAGCAGTACTTC

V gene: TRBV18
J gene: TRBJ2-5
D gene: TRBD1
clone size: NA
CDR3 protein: CASSPAQGVGTQYF
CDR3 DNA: TGTGCCAGCTCACCAGCCCAGGGGGTTGGGACCCAGTACTTC

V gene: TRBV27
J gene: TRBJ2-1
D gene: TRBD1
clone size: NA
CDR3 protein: CASSSLGLGTGGVNEQFF
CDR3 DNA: TGTGCCAGCAGTTCCCTGGGCCTCGGGACAGGGGGCGTAAATGAGCAGTTCTTC

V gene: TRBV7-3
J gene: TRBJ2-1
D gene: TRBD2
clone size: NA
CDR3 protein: CASSLRGGLAWNEQFF
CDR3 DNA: TGTGCCAGCAGCTTAAGGGGAGGACTAGCATGGAATGAGCAGTTCTTC

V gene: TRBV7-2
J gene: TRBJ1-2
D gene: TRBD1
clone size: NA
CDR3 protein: CASSAPGQRTGGYTF
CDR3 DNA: TGTGCCAGCAGCGCACCGGGACAGCGGACCGGAGGCTACACCTTC

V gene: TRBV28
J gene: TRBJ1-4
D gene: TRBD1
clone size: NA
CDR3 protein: CASRPGQGYEKLFF
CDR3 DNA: TGTGCCAGCCGTCCGGGACAGGGGTATGAAAAACTGTTTTTT

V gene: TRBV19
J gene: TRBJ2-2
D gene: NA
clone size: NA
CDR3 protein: CASVTPGVGSAGELFF
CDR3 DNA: TGTGCCAGCGTCACTCCAGGAGTAGGGTCAGCTGGGGAGCTGTTTTTT

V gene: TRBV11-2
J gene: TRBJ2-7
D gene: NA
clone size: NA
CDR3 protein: CASSLDPTNGFYEQYF
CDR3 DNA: TGTGCCAGCAGCTTAGATCCCACTAACGGTTTCTACGAGCAGTACTTC

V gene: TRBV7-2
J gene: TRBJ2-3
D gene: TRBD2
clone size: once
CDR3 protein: CASSFGLAGGTDTQYF
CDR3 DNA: TGTGCCAGCAGCTTCGGACTAGCGGGAGGGACAGATACGCAGTATTTT

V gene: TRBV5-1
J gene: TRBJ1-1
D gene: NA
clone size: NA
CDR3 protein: CASSLVVGAGGHTEAFF
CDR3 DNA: TGCGCCAGCAGCTTGGTTGTCGGGGCTGGGGGGCACACTGAAGCTTTCTTT

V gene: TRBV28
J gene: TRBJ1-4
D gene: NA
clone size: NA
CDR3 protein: CASSFLMGGSPNEKLFF
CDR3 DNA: TGTGCCAGCAGTTTCTTAATGGGGGGAAGCCCTAATGAAAAACTGTTTTTT

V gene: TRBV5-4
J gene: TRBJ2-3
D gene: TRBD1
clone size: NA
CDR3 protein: CASRNRGLDTQYF
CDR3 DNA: TGTGCCAGCAGAAACAGGGGGCTAGATACGCAGTATTTT

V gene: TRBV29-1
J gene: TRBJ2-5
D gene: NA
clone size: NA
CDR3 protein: CSAALGLLEETQYF
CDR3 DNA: TGCAGCGCTGCCTTAGGTTTATTAGAAGAGACCCAGTACTTC

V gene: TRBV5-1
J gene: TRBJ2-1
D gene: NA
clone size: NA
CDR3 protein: CASSLFSSYNEQFF
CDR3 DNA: TGCGCCAGCAGCTTGTTCTCCTCCTACAATGAGCAGTTCTTC

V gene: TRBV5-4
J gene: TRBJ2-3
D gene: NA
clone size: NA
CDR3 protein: CASSLAGQGSDTQYF
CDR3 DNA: TGTGCCAGCAGCTTGGCGGGTCAGGGTTCAGATACGCAGTATTTT

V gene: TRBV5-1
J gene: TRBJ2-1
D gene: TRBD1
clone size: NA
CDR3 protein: CASSTVGQTYNEQFF
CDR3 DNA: TGCGCCAGCAGTACCGTGGGACAGACGTACAATGAGCAGTTCTTC

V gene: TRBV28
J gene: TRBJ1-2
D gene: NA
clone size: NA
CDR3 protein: CASSLRDGYGYTF
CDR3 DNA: TGTGCCAGCAGCCTCCGGGACGGCTATGGCTACACCTTC

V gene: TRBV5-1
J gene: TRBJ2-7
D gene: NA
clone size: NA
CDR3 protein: CASSVGPGGEQYF
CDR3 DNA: TGCGCCAGCAGCGTGGGCCCGGGCGGGGAGCAGTACTTC

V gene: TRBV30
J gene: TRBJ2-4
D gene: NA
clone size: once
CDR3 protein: CAWSVAAKNIQYF
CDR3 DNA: TGTGCCTGGAGTGTAGCGGCCAAAAACATTCAGTACTTC

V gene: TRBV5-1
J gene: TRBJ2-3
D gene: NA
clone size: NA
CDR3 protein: CASSLELSTDTQYF
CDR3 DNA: TGCGCCAGCAGCTTGGAGTTGTCCACAGATACGCAGTATTTT

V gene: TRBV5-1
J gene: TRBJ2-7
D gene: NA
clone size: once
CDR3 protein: CASSASGPSYEQYF
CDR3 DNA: TGCGCCAGCAGCGCTTCCGGGCCTAGCTACGAGCAGTACTTC

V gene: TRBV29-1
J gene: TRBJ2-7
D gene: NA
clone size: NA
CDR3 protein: CSVVSPGLYEQYF
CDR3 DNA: TGCAGCGTTGTATCCCCTGGACTCTACGAGCAGTACTTC